Below are 20 T cell receptor beta chains sequenced from a single sample in a study of T cells in localized non-small cell lung cancer. Only in-frame clones appear in the TCRdb table, and some are missing; sequencing was by immunoSEQ multiplex PCR. The sample shows tens of thousands of clones, around 89% of them seen only once. The sample was peripheral blood, taken before any cancer treatment. The receptors were sampled from a woman between 35 and 75 years old with stage I squamous cell lung carcinoma.

This clone has a single count. The gene calls are TRBV10-2 and TRBJ2-3; 15 bases align to TRBD2. From germline, CDR1 is WSHSY and CDR2 SAAADI. Trimming cost V 8 bases and J 6 bases; bases outside gene matches: 6. The CDR3 loop spans 15 amino acids. The CDR3 DNA reads as TGCGCCAGCTCCAGGACTAGCGGGGGGGAGGATACGCAGTATTTT. It is translated as CASSRTSGGEDTQYF.

The chain recombines TRBV5-1 with TRBJ2-7; no firm D call. V was clipped by 2 bases and J by 6 bases, with 12 bases between them. CDR3 length: 13 amino acids. The germline gives CDR1 SGHRS, CDR2 YFSETQ. CDR3 in DNA: TGCGCCAGCAGCTTAGTAGGGATCGGCGAGCAGTACTTC. Protein sequence: CASSLVGIGEQYF.

This clone was found once. The V call is TRBV7-3, the J call TRBJ2-3; 7 bases align to TRBD2. The CDR3 contains 14 residues. The V gene end was trimmed by 5 bases and the J gene end by 1 base; junction bases not matched to a gene: 3. CDR1 and CDR2 from the germline V gene are SGHTA and FQGTGA. As DNA, the CDR3 is TGTGCCAGCAGCCCGGGGGGACGCACAGATACGCAGTATTTT. Translation gives CASSPGGRTDTQYF.

The V call is TRBV29-1, the J call TRBJ2-7; 7 bases line up with TRBD1. This CDR3 has 13 residues. Looked up from germline, CDR1 is SQVTM and CDR2 is ANQGSEA. The ends lost 5 bases at V and 7 bases at J; junction bases unmatched: 11. This chain's CDR3 is CSVSASTGYEQYF. DNA of the CDR3: TGCAGCGTTTCCGCTTCGACAGGGTATGAGCAGTACTTC.

CDR3 bases: TGTGCCAGCAGCTTAGGGACTGGGGAGACCCAGTACTTC. It encodes CASSLGTGETQYF. J is TRBJ2-5 and V is TRBV11-2, with D perhaps matching TRBD2 (5 bases). Germline CDR1 reads SGHAT; CDR2 reads FQNNGV. V was trimmed by 1 base and J by 5 bases, leaving 8 bases between them. The length of the CDR3 is 13 residues.

The chain links TRBV19 to TRBJ2-5; TRBD1 matches at 8 bases. There are 16 residues in the CDR3. The ends lost 3 bases at V and 2 bases at J; junction bases unmatched: 8. The germline V gene encodes CDR1 LNHDA and CDR2 SQIVND (reference sequence). CDR3 bases: TGTGCCAGTAGTATCTACGGAACAGGGGGGCAAGAGACCCAGTACTTC. Protein product: CASSIYGTGGQETQYF.

The CDR3: CASSMGGSYEQYF. CDR3 DNA: TGTGCCAGCAGTATGGGTGGCTCCTACGAGCAGTACTTC. The chain carries TRBV6-5 and TRBJ2-7; D remains ambiguous. CDR1 and CDR2 (germline): MNHEY, SVGAGI. The CDR3 consists of 13 residues. Trimming stripped 5 bases from V and 0 bases from J, with 8 bases between.

This rearrangement joins TRBV7-9 to TRBJ2-1; 7 bases agree with TRBD1. Germline values: CDR1 SEHNR, CDR2 FQNEAQ (reference sequence). This CDR3 has 14 amino acids. V lost 5 bases and J lost 7; bases outside the gene matches: 8. The CDR3 nucleotides read TGTGCCAGCAGCATGCAGGGGGTAATTAATGAGCAGTTCTTC. Its translation is CASSMQGVINEQFF. The complete variable domain, with remaining parts taken from reference TRBV7-9 and TRBJ2-1, reads DTGVSQNPRHKITKRGQNVTFRCDPISEHNRLYWYRQTLGQGPEFLTYFQNEAQLEKSRLLSDRFSAERPKGSFSTLEIQRTEQGDSAMYLCASSMQGVINEQFFGPGTRLTVL.

In nucleotides, the CDR3 is TGTGCCAGCAGCCGAGGGGAAAAAGCCTCCTACGAGCAGTACTTC. Residues: CASSRGEKASYEQYF. The chain couples TRBV5-4 to TRBJ2-7; D is possibly TRBD1 or TRBD2 (5 bases each). The CDR3 contains 15 residues. Trimming left V 4 bases short and J 0 bases short, with 14 bases between. The germline CDR1 and CDR2 sequences are SGHNT and YYREEE (reference sequence). The full variable domain, completed using reference TRBV5-4 and TRBJ2-7, is ETGVTQSPTHLIKTRGQQVTLRCSSQSGHNTVSWYQQALGQGPQFIFQYYREEENGRGNFPPRFSGLQFPNYSSELNVNALELDDSALYLCASSRGEKASYEQYFGPGTRLTVT.

The chain combines TRBV7-2 with TRBJ2-2, with TRBD1 as a possible D gene (5 bases). The CDR3 length is 15 residues. The V gene's germline CDR1 is SGHTA and CDR2 FQGNSA. The V and J ends lost 2 bases and 6 bases respectively, with 13 bases between them. CDR3 sequence reads: CASSLQGVGSGELFF. For the CDR3, the DNA is TGTGCCAGCAGCTTACAAGGGGTGGGCTCCGGGGAGCTGTTTTTT. Together with reference TRBV7-2 and TRBJ2-2, the CDR3 gives the full variable domain: GAGVSQSPSNKVTEKGKDVELRCDPISGHTALYWYRQSLGQGLEFLIYFQGNSAPDKSGLPSDRFSAERTGGSVSTLTIQRTQQEDSAVYLCASSLQGVGSGELFFGEGSRLTVL.

CDR3 region: CASSQDPGGTYGYTF. The CDR3 DNA sequence: TGCGCCAGCAGCCAAGACCCCGGCGGAACCTATGGCTACACCTTC. The chain employs TRBV4-1 and TRBJ1-2; no clear D. V shed 0 bases and J shed 4 bases, with 12 bases lying between them. Looked up from germline, CDR1 is MGHRA and CDR2 is YSYEKL. CDR3 length: 15 amino acids.

The chain links TRBV11-2 to TRBJ1-3; D unresolved. The CDR3 covers 14 residues. Germline V CDR1 and CDR2: SGHAT, FQNNGV. Trimming left V 5 bases short and J 2 bases short, with 10 bases between. CDR3 protein: CASSLGVTGNTIYF. The DNA for the CDR3 is TGTGCCAGCAGCCTAGGAGTAACTGGAAACACCATATATTTT.

The chain recombines TRBV2 with TRBJ1-1; perhaps TRBD1 as D (5 bases). V lost 11 bases, J lost 5 bases, and 18 bases lay in between. Germline CDR1 and CDR2: SNHLY and FYNNEI. The CDR3 consists of 13 residues. Here the CDR3 reads CARGTPGGTEAFF. CDR3 coding DNA: TGTGCCCGCGGGACCCCAGGAGGAACTGAAGCTTTCTTT.

J is TRBJ1-1 and V is TRBV9; D possibly corresponds to TRBD1 (5 bases). Germline values: CDR1 SGDLS, CDR2 YYNGEE. The CDR3 covers 13 residues. Trimming removed 6 bases from V and 4 bases from J, with 13 bases in between. CDR3 DNA: TGTGCCAGCACGAAGGGGATAGGCACTGAAGCTTTCTTT. Amino acid sequence: CASTKGIGTEAFF. The whole variable domain, remainder taken from reference TRBV9 and TRBJ1-1, is DSGVTQTPKHLITATGQRVTLRCSPRSGDLSVYWYQQSLDQGLQFLIQYYNGEERAKGNILERFSAQQFPDLHSELNLSSLELGDSALYFCASTKGIGTEAFFGQGTRLTVV.

The chain combines TRBV5-1 with TRBJ1-1; D remains ambiguous. The V gene's germline CDR1 is SGHRS and CDR2 YFSETQ. This CDR3 contains 16 residues. V lost 0 bases and J 2 bases, leaving 14 bases between the germline ends. CDR3: CASSLDSLTDNTEAFF. The CDR3 DNA sequence: TGCGCCAGCAGCTTGGATTCTCTGACGGATAACACTGAAGCTTTCTTT.

This rearrangement joins TRBV7-6 to TRBJ2-1; TRBD2 matches at 11 bases. Germline V gene data show CDR1 as SGHVS and CDR2 as FNYEAQ. The ends lost 11 bases at V and 4 bases at J; junction bases unmatched: 13. The CDR3 consists of 16 residues. The CDR3 region has the DNA TGTGCCGTAGCGGGGGGGTCCCCCCTAAGATACAATGAGCAGTTCTTC. This translates into CAVAGGSPLRYNEQFF.

The chain is built from TRBV30 and TRBJ2-7; the D gene is possibly TRBD2 (5 bases). The CDR3 spans 15 residues. Trimming shortened V by 0 bases and J by 0 bases, and 12 bases separated the two germline ends. Germline V gene data show CDR1 as GTSNPN and CDR2 as SVGIG (reference sequence). The CDR3 DNA sequence: TGTGCCTGGAGTGTACGATTCGGGGTCTCCTACGAGCAGTACTTC. Its protein is CAWSVRFGVSYEQYF.

In this sample, this clone turned up once. The chain recombines TRBV5-1 with TRBJ1-1, with D possibly matching TRBD1 (5 bases). CDR3 size: 18 residues. The germline gives CDR1 SGHRS, CDR2 YFSETQ. Trimming removed 6 bases at V and 4 bases at J, with 28 bases between. The chain's CDR3 is CASTLAGTSSRSGTEAFF. The CDR3 DNA sequence: TGCGCCAGCACGCTAGCTGGGACTTCCTCCCGCAGCGGCACTGAAGCTTTCTTT.

The J gene is TRBJ2-7, the V gene TRBV5-1; 8 nucleotides line up with TRBD1. Germline CDR1 is SGHRS and CDR2 is YFSETQ. This CDR3 comprises 14 residues. With 0 bases clipped from V and 2 bases from J, the junction kept 1 base outside the gene matches. In DNA, the CDR3 is TGCGCCAGCAGCTTGGGGACAGGGACCTACGAGCAGTACTTC. This sequence encodes CASSLGTGTYEQYF.

The chain combines TRBV5-1 with TRBJ1-5; 9 bases are shared with TRBD1. CDR1 is SGHRS and CDR2 is YFSETQ in the germline V gene. Germline trimming cut 4 bases from V and 4 bases from J; bases unmatched to any gene: 3. The CDR3 runs 14 residues. CDR3: CASSPGTGNQPQHF. The CDR3 bases are TGCGCCAGCAGCCCCGGGACAGGGAATCAGCCCCAGCATTTT.